This T cell receptor (beta chain) originates from a study of tumor-infiltrating lymphocytes in localized non-small cell lung cancer. V was shortened by 6 bases and J by 2 bases, with 10 bases between the two germline ends. This CDR3 has 13 residues. Per the germline V gene, CDR1 is SGHAT and CDR2 is FQNNGV. The table came from immunoSEQ multiplex PCR; TCRdb's copy has only in-frame clones and leaves some out. The table has about 10,000 clones, approximately 86% seen once. As regards this clone: No antigen is known for it.

The study's findings and limits: TCR sequencing covered a subset of patients with enough tissue. Different pieces of the same tissue were used for each assay. T-cell fraction did not differ between immunotypes IM1 and IM2.

V usage is TRBV11-2 and J usage is TRBJ1-2, with unresolved D. This receptor was taken from a human donor with non-small cell lung cancer. Sequencing used uninvolved lung tissue not adjacent to the tumor. The chain's CDR3 is CASSFDTNYGYTF. CDR3 in DNA: TGTGCCAGCAGTTTCGACACAAACTATGGCTACACCTTC.